This T cell receptor beta chain was sequenced in a study of beta chain features in type 1 diabetes. Germline CDR1 and CDR2: GTSNPN and SVGIG (reference sequence). The CDR3 contains 15 residues. V dropped 0 bases and J dropped 1; count of bases not matched to a gene: 4. The isolated RNA, all of it, was reverse transcribed, so expressed TCRB transcripts were what got sequenced. Sequenced by immunoSEQ multiplex PCR; TCRdb stores in-frame clones only, minus some. In the table there are around 500,000 clones, 30% of which are singletons. This chain uses TRBV30 with TRBJ2-3, with 7 bases identical to TRBD2. This sequence originates from a man between 18 and 29 years old in good health. Sequenced sample: naive CD4+ T cells from blood. The CDR3 loop is CAWSVGGSRTDTQYF. The CDR3 DNA reads as TGTGCCTGGAGTGTGGGGGGGAGCCGCACAGATACGCAGTATTTT.